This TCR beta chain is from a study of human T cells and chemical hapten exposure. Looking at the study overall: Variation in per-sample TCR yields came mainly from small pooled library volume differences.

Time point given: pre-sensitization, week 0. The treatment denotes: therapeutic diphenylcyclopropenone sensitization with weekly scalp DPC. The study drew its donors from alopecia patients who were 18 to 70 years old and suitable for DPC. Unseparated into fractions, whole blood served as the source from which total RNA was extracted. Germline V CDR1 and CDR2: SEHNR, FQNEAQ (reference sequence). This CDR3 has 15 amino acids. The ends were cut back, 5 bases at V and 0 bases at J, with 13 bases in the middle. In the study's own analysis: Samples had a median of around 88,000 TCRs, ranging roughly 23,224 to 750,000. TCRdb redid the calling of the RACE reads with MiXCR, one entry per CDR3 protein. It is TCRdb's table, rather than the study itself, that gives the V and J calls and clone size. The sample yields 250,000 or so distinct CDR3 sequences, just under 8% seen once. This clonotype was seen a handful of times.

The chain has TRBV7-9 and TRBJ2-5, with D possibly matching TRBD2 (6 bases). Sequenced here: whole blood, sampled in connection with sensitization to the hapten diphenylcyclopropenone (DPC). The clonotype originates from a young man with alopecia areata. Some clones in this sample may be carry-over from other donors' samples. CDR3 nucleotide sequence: TGTGCCAGCAGCCCGACCGGGGGAAACCAAGAGACCCAGTACTTC. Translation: CASSPTGGNQETQYF.